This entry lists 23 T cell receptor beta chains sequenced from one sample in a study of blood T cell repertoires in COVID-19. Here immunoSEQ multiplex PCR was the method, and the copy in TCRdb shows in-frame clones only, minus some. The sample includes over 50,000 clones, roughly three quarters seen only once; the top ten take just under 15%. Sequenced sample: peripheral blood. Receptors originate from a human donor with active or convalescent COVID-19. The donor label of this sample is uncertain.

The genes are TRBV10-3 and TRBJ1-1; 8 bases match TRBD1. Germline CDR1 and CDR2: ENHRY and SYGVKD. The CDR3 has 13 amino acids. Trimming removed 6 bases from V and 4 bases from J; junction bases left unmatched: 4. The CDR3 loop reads CAIRRQGSTEAFF. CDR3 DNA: TGTGCCATCAGAAGACAGGGGTCCACTGAAGCTTTCTTT.

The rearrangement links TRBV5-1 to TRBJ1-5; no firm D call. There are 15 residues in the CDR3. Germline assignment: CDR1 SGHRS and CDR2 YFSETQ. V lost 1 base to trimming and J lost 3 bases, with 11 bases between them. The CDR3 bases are TGCGCCAGCAGCTTGACGGCGGGCACCAATCAGCCCCAGCATTTT. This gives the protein CASSLTAGTNQPQHF.

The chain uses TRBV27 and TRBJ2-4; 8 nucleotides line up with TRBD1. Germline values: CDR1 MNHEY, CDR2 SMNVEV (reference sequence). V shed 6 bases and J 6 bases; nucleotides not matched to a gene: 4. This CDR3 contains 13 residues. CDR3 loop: CASRPTGVNIQYF. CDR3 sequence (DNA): TGTGCCAGCAGACCGACAGGGGTAAACATTCAGTACTTC.

The CDR3 nucleotides read TGTGCCACCAGTGACGGGGGTCAACTCGGAAACACCATATATTTT. It yields the protein CATSDGGQLGNTIYF. The rearrangement uses TRBV24-1 and TRBJ1-3; weak D call: TRBD1 (5 bases). Germline CDR1 is KGHDR and CDR2 is SFDVKD. This CDR3 comprises 15 residues. The V end was cut by 4 bases, the J end by 4 bases, with 13 bases between.

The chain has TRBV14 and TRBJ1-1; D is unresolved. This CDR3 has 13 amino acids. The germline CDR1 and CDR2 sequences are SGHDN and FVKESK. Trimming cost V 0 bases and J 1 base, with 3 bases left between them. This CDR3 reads CASSQDQNTEAFF. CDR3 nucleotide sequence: TGTGCCAGCAGCCAAGATCAGAACACTGAAGCTTTCTTT.

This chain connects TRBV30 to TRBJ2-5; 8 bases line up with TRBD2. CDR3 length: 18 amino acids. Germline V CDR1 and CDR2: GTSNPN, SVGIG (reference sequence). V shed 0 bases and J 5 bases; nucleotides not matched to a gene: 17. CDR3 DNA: TGTGCCTGGAGTGTACCCGGTTTAATAGCGGGATTAGGGGAGACCCAGTACTTC. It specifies CAWSVPGLIAGLGETQYF.

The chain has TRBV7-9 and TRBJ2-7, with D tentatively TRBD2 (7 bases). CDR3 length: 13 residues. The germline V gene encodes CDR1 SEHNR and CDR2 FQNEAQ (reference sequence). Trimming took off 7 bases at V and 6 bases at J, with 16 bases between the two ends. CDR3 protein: CASTPGGRLEQYF. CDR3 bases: TGTGCCAGCACCCCCGGGGGGCGGCTCGAGCAGTACTTC.

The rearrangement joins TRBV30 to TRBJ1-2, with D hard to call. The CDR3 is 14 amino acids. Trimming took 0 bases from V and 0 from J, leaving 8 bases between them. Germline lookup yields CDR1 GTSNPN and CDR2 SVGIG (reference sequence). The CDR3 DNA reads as TGTGCCTGGAGTGTACGAGGGTCTAACTATGGCTACACCTTC. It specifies CAWSVRGSNYGYTF.

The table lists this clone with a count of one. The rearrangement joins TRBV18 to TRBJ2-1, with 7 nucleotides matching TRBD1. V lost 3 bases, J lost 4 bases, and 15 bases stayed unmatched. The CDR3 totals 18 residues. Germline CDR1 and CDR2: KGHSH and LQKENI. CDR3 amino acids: CASSPYQTGSGFYNEQFF. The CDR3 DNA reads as TGTGCCAGCTCACCTTATCAGACAGGGAGTGGATTTTACAATGAGCAGTTCTTC.

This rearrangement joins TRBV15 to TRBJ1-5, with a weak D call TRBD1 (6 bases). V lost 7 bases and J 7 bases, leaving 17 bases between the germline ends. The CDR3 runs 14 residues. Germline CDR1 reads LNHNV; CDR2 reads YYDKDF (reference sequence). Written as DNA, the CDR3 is TGTGCCACCACCCGTGAGACAGGAGGCCAGCCCCAGCATTTT. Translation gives CATTRETGGQPQHF.

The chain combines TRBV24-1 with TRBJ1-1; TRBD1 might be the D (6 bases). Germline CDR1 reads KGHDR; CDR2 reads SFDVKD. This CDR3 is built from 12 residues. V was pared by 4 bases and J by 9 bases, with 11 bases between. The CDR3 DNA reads TGTGCCACCAGTGAGTATGGACAGAAAGCTTTCTTT. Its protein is CATSEYGQKAFF.

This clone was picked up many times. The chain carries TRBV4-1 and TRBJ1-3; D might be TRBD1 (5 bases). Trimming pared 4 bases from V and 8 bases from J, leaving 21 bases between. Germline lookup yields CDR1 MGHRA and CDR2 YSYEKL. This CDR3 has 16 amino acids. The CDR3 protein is CASSPLFGQGGDTIYF. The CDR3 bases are TGCGCCAGCAGCCCCCTATTTGGGCAGGGAGGGGACACCATATATTTT.

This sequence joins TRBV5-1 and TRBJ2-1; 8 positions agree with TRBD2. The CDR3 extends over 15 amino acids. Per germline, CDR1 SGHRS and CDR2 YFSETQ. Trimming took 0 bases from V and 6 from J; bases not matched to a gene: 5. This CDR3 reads CASSLASGQTNEQFF. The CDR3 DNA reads TGCGCCAGCAGCTTGGCTAGCGGGCAGACCAATGAGCAGTTCTTC.

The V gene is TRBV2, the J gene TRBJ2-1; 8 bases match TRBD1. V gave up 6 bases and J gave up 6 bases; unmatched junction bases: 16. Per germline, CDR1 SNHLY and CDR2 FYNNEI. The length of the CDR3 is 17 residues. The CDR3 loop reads CASRGVRFGGTGNEQFF. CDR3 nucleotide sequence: TGTGCCAGCAGGGGAGTTCGATTTGGGGGGACAGGCAATGAGCAGTTCTTC.

The CDR3 bases are TGTGCCAGCAAGCGGACTTCTAACTACAATGAGCAGTTCTTC. As protein: CASKRTSNYNEQFF. The chain joins TRBV2 to TRBJ2-1; possible D gene TRBD2, 5 bases. The CDR3 extends over 14 amino acids. Looked up from germline, CDR1 is SNHLY and CDR2 is FYNNEI. V lost 7 bases and J 3 bases, leaving 13 bases between the germline ends.

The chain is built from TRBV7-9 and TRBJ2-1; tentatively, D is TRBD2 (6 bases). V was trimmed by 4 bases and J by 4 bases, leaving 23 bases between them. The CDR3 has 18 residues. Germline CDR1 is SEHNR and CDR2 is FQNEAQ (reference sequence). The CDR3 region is CASSYYLAREASYNEQFF. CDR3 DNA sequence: TGTGCCAGCAGCTACTACCTCGCAAGGGAGGCCTCATACAATGAGCAGTTCTTC.

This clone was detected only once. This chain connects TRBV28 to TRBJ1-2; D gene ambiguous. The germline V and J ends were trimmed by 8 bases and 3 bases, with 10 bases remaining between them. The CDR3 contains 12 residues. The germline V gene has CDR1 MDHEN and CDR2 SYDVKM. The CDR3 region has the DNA TGTGCCAGCGCTTCGAGGGACTATGGCTACACCTTC. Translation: CASASRDYGYTF.

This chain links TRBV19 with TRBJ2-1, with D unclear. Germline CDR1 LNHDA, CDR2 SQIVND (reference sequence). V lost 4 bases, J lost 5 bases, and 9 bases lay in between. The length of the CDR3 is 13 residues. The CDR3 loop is CASSKEYHNEQFF. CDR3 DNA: TGTGCCAGTAGTAAGGAGTACCACAATGAGCAGTTCTTC.

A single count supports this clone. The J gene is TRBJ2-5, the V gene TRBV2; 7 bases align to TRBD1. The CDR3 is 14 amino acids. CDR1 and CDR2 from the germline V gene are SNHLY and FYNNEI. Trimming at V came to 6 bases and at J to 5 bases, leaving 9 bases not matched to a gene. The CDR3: CASRGDSMGETQYF. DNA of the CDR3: TGTGCCAGCAGAGGGGACAGTATGGGGGAGACCCAGTACTTC.

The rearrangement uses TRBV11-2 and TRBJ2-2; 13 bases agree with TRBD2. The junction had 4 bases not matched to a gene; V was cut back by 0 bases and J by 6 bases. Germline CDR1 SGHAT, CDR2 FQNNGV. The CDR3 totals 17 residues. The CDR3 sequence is CASSLDTSGRESGELFF. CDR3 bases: TGTGCCAGCAGCTTAGATACTAGCGGGAGGGAGTCCGGGGAGCTGTTTTTT.

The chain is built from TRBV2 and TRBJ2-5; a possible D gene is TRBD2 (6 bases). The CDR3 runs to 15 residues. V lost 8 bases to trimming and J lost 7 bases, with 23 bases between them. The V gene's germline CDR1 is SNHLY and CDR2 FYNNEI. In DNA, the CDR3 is TGTGCCAGCTTCCGGGAGTCCGGGGCCGCGGGGACCCAGTACTTC. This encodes CASFRESGAAGTQYF.

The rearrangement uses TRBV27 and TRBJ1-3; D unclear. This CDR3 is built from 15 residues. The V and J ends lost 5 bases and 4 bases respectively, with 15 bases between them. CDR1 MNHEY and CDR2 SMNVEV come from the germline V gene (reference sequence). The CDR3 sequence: CASSRKLTGGNTIYF. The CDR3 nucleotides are TGTGCCAGCAGTCGCAAACTAACGGGGGGAAACACCATATATTTT.

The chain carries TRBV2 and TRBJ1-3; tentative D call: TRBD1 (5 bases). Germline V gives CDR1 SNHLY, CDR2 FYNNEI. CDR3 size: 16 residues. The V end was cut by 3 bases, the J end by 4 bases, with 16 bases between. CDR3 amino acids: CASSDGGIREGNTIYF. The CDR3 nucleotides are TGTGCCAGCAGTGACGGGGGAATACGGGAAGGAAACACCATATATTTT.